This T cell receptor (beta chain) was recorded in a study of human T cells and chemical hapten exposure. A word on this clonotype: The antigen is unknown.

TCRdb itself ran the RACE reads through MiXCR, one entry per CDR3 protein. Among 65,000 to 95,000 distinct CDR3 sequences listed, about 6.6% were seen once. The V gene end was trimmed by 5 bases and the J gene end by 3 bases; junction bases not matched to a gene: 12. This CDR3 is built from 18 residues. Germline values: CDR1 SGHVS, CDR2 FNYEAQ. The sample's time point: patch test 2, 6 weeks after DPC sensitization. The treatment denotes: therapeutic diphenylcyclopropenone sensitization with weekly scalp DPC. Notes on the study in general: Unchanged with DPC sensitization were TCRs above 1 in 1000 frequency.

This TCR was sampled from a woman between 25 and 40 years old with alopecia areata. Some clones in this sample may be carry-over from other donors' samples. The source material was whole blood, sampled in connection with sensitization to the hapten diphenylcyclopropenone (DPC). The chain joins TRBV7-6 to TRBJ2-3, with 12 bases that match TRBD2. The CDR3 reads CASSPRTRLAGETDTQYF. DNA of the CDR3: TGTGCCAGCAGCCCTAGAACCCGACTAGCGGGGGAAACAGATACGCAGTATTTT. Based on the CDR3 plus reference TRBV7-6 and TRBJ2-3, the full variable domain is GAGVSQSPRYKVTKRGQDVALRCDPISGHVSLYWYRQALGQGPEFLTYFNYEAQQDKSGLPNDRFSAERPEGSISTLTIQRTEQRDSAMYRCASSPRTRLAGETDTQYFGPGTRLTVL.